These 2 T cell receptor beta chains originate from one sample sequenced in a study of cytomegalovirus exposure and HLA in healthy donors. The PCR had 60 Vbeta and 13 Jbeta primers. Measured with immunoSEQ multiplex PCR; TCRdb has only the in-frame clones, and not every one. The sample's table shows approximately 210,000 clones. The sequencing input was PBMCs. These receptors all come from a woman in her 30s in good health and CMV-seropositive.

The chain uses TRBV7-8 and TRBJ1-4, with D maybe TRBD1 (6 bases). V was cut by 3 bases and J by 8 bases, with 13 bases left in between. This CDR3 spans 14 amino acids. Germline V gene lookup returns CDR1 SGHVS and CDR2 FQNEAQ. CDR3 sequence: CASSFEGGLEKLFF. The CDR3 DNA reads as TGTGCCAGCAGCTTTGAGGGGGGGTTGGAAAAACTGTTTTTT.

The chain joins TRBV28 to TRBJ1-1; TRBD1 might be the D (6 bases). CDR3 size: 15 residues. CDR1 and CDR2 (germline): MDHEN, SYDVKM. Trimming took off 6 bases at V and 9 bases at J, with 23 bases between the two ends. This CDR3 reads CASRQRLGASPQAFF. CDR3 sequence (DNA): TGTGCCAGCAGGCAACGGCTGGGGGCCTCACCCCAAGCTTTCTTT.